The source of this TCR beta chain is a study of T cell repertoires in cytomegalovirus infection. The table lists this clonotype with a few counts. Each CDR3 protein is one row after TCRdb ran MiXCR on the reads. This sample has some 300,000 distinct CDR3 sequences, with roughly 16% found just once. The sequenced sample consisted of PBMCs. The sequence was collected from a human donor in good health (CMV status not recorded). Some clones in this sample may be carry-over from other donors' samples.

Written as DNA, the CDR3 is TGTGCCAGCTCCAAGACGGTGAACACTGAAGCTTTCTTT. Protein product: CASSKTVNTEAFF. The rearrangement joins TRBV18 to TRBJ1-1; D is ambiguous. Germline V gene sequence: CDR1 KGHSH, CDR2 LQKENI. This CDR3 spans 13 amino acids. V lost 6 bases and J lost 0, with 8 bases in between. Filled out from reference TRBV18 and TRBJ1-1, the complete variable domain reads NAGVMQNPRHLVRRRGQEARLRCSPMKGHSHVYWYRQLPEEGLKFMVYLQKENIIDESGMPKERFSAEFPKEGPSILRIQQVVRGDSAAYFCASSKTVNTEAFFGQGTRLTVV.